These 14 T cell receptor beta chains were sequenced from one sample in a study of CD8 T cells in Susac syndrome. RNA in amounts of roughly 0.5 to 1 ug was reverse transcribed with random hexamers. TCRdb independently ran MiXCR on the immunoSEQ multiplex PCR reads; one entry per CDR3 protein. The top ten hold over 0.07% of the sample, which has approximately 150,000 distinct CDR3 sequences, approximately 94% seen once. Sequenced material: CD4+ T cells from PBMCs. Every receptor here comes from a human donor in good health.

This clonotype was counted a single time. V usage is TRBV7-9 and J usage is TRBJ1-4; 7 positions match TRBD1. CDR1 SEHNR and CDR2 FQNEAQ come from the germline V gene (reference sequence). With V trimmed by 2 bases and J by 5 bases, 5 bases remained unmatched. The CDR3 consists of 15 residues. This CDR3 is CASSLTQGVNEKLFF. The CDR3 nucleotides are TGTGCCAGCAGCTTAACCCAGGGGGTGAATGAAAAACTGTTTTTT. Full variable domain (rest looked up from reference TRBV7-9 and TRBJ1-4): DTGVSQNPRHKITKRGQNVTFRCDPISEHNRLYWYRQTLGQGPEFLTYFQNEAQLEKSRLLSDRFSAERPKGSFSTLEIQRTEQGDSAMYLCASSLTQGVNEKLFFGSGTQLSVL.

The chain is built from TRBV7-6 and TRBJ2-5; D is uncertain. CDR3 size: 13 residues. The V gene's germline CDR1 is SGHVS and CDR2 FNYEAQ. Trimming took 3 bases from V and 4 from J, leaving 9 bases between them. CDR3 sequence (DNA): TGTGCCAGCAGCTTTGTCGTGGGAGAGACCCAGTACTTC. Its translation: CASSFVVGETQYF. The whole variable domain, remainder taken from reference TRBV7-6 and TRBJ2-5, is GAGVSQSPRYKVTKRGQDVALRCDPISGHVSLYWYRQALGQGPEFLTYFNYEAQQDKSGLPNDRFSAERPEGSISTLTIQRTEQRDSAMYRCASSFVVGETQYFGPGTRLLVL.

The V call is TRBV3-1, the J call TRBJ2-1; unclear D gene. The length of the CDR3 is 13 residues. The germline CDR1 and CDR2 sequences are LGHDT and YNNKEL (reference sequence). Trimming shortened V by 5 bases and J by 5 bases, and 10 bases separated the two germline ends. For the CDR3, the DNA is TGTGCCAGCAGCAGCCCTCTAAACAATGAGCAGTTCTTC. It is translated as CASSSPLNNEQFF.

This clonotype is a singleton in its sample. The chain has TRBV5-1 and TRBJ1-4; possible D gene TRBD1, 5 bases. CDR1 and CDR2 from the germline V gene are SGHRS and YFSETQ. The CDR3 has 15 amino acids. V gave up 1 base and J gave up 4 bases, with 11 bases separating them. The CDR3 DNA sequence: TGCGCCAGCAGCTTGAGGGGCAGCTTTAATGAAAAACTGTTTTTT. Its protein is CASSLRGSFNEKLFF.

V is TRBV7-9 and J is TRBJ2-5, with D possibly called TRBD1 or TRBD2 (6 bases each). V lost 4 bases, J lost 2 bases, and 17 bases lay in between. The CDR3 consists of 16 residues. Germline V lookup: CDR1 SEHNR, CDR2 FQNEAQ (reference sequence). The CDR3 loop is CASSSWGADIQETQYF. DNA of the CDR3: TGTGCCAGCAGCTCCTGGGGGGCAGACATTCAAGAGACCCAGTACTTC.

The J gene is TRBJ2-7, the V gene TRBV29-1; D may match TRBD1 or TRBD2 (5 bases each). Germline CDR1 is SQVTM and CDR2 is ANQGSEA. The CDR3 has 16 amino acids. Trimming pared 3 bases from V and 3 bases from J, leaving 21 bases between. The CDR3, as DNA: TGCAGCGTTGAGAGACTATCCGAAAGGGGCGGCTACGAGCAGTACTTC. Encoded protein: CSVERLSERGGYEQYF.

CDR3 nucleotides: TGTGCCAGCATCCAATTGACCGGGGACGCAGGCTACACCTTC. It codes for CASIQLTGDAGYTF. The chain uses TRBV7-9 and TRBJ1-2; D possibly corresponds to TRBD1 (5 bases). The CDR3 spans 14 residues. Germline CDR1 reads SEHNR; CDR2 reads FQNEAQ (reference sequence). V lost 7 bases and J lost 8, with 20 bases in between.

V and J are TRBV6-5 and TRBJ2-7; 8 bases fit TRBD1. The CDR3 extends over 15 amino acids. Per germline, CDR1 MNHEY and CDR2 SVGAGI. The trim removed 2 bases at V and 4 bases at J, leaving 7 bases unmatched. CDR3 region: CASSYGDRRTYEQYF. The CDR3 coding sequence is TGTGCCAGCAGTTACGGGGACAGGAGAACTTACGAGCAGTACTTC.

The chain couples TRBV7-2 to TRBJ2-7, with 7 bases fitting TRBD2. V was clipped by 0 bases and J by 2 bases; unmatched bases: 7. The CDR3 is 16 amino acids. Per the germline V gene, CDR1 is SGHTA and CDR2 is FQGNSA. The CDR3, as DNA: TGTGCCAGCAGCTTAGCTAGGCGGGAGTTAACCTACGAGCAGTACTTC. Protein: CASSLARRELTYEQYF.

This chain uses TRBV11-2 with TRBJ2-1, with D uncertain. Germline assignment: CDR1 SGHAT and CDR2 FQNNGV. V lost 5 bases, J lost 6 bases, and 8 bases lay in between. The CDR3 has 12 amino acids. CDR3: CASSVNRNEQFF. In DNA, the CDR3 is TGTGCCAGCAGCGTAAATCGCAATGAGCAGTTCTTC.

The gene calls are TRBV24-1 and TRBJ2-1; no firm D call. From germline, CDR1 is KGHDR and CDR2 SFDVKD. The CDR3 length is 15 residues. V shed 5 bases and J shed 0 bases, with 10 bases lying between them. CDR3 sequence (DNA): TGTGCCACCAGTGGGCCCTACGGCTCCTACAATGAGCAGTTCTTC. Translation gives CATSGPYGSYNEQFF.

The chain recombines TRBV12-5 with TRBJ2-1, with 7 positions matching TRBD1. CDR1 and CDR2 (germline): LGHNT, FRNRAP. Unmatched junction bases numbered 3, after V lost 7 bases and J lost 3 bases. The CDR3 is 13 residues long. In nucleotides, the CDR3 is TGTGCTAGTGCCGGGACAGTCTACAATGAGCAGTTCTTC. Amino acid sequence: CASAGTVYNEQFF.

The chain combines TRBV12-3 or TRBV12-4 with TRBJ1-2; TRBD1 agrees at 7 bases. Losses at the gene ends were 5 bases for V and 4 bases for J; bases not matched to a gene: 7. CDR3 size: 14 residues. CDR3 DNA: TGTGCCAGCAGTCTCTTGACAGGGACCTATGGCTACACCTTC. This encodes CASSLLTGTYGYTF.

V and J are TRBV27 and TRBJ1-2, with D possibly TRBD1 on 6 matching bases. CDR3 length: 13 residues. Deletions cut 4 bases from V and 2 bases from J, with 8 bases between. CDR1 and CDR2 from the germline V gene are MNHEY and SMNVEV (reference sequence). The DNA for the CDR3 is TGTGCCAGCAGTTACAGGGAGAACTATGGCTACACCTTC. Its protein is CASSYRENYGYTF.